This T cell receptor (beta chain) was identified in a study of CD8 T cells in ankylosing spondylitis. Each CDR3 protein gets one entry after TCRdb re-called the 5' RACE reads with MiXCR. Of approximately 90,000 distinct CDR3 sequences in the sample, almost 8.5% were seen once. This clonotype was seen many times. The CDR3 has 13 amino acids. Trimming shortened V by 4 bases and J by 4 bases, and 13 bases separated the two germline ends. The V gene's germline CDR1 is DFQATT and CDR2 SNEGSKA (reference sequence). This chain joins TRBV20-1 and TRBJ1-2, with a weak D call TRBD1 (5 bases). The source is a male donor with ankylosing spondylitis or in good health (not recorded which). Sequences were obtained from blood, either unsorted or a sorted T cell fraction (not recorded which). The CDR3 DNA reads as TGCAGTGCTAAGGTCGACAGCCCCTATGGCTACACCTTC. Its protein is CSAKVDSPYGYTF.